The 21 T cell receptor beta chains reported below all come from one sample, sequenced in a study of blood T cell repertoires in COVID-19. Produced via immunoSEQ multiplex PCR; TCRdb's table is partial and in-frame only. Of over 600,000 clones detected, around 90% appear once; the ten largest clones hold roughly 0.25%. Sequences were obtained from peripheral blood. The receptor source for this set is a woman aged 18-29 years with acute or convalescent COVID-19.

This chain connects TRBV18 to TRBJ1-4, with D hard to call. V shed 8 bases and J shed 5 bases, with 9 bases lying between them. The CDR3 length is 12 residues. The germline V gene has CDR1 KGHSH and CDR2 LQKENI. CDR3 sequence (DNA): TGTGCCAGCCGAACGGGGAATGAAAAACTGTTTTTT. This codes for CASRTGNEKLFF. The complete variable domain, with remaining parts taken from reference TRBV18 and TRBJ1-4, reads NAGVMQNPRHLVRRRGQEARLRCSPMKGHSHVYWYRQLPEEGLKFMVYLQKENIIDESGMPKERFSAEFPKEGPSILRIQQVVRGDSAAYFCASRTGNEKLFFGSGTQLSVL.

J is TRBJ1-3 and V is TRBV24-1; D not resolved. There are 15 residues in the CDR3. Germline CDR1 and CDR2: KGHDR and SFDVKD. Trimming stripped 3 bases from V and 2 bases from J, with 10 bases between. The CDR3 reads CATSDNREPGNTIYF. CDR3 DNA sequence: TGTGCCACCAGTGATAACCGGGAGCCTGGAAACACCATATATTTT.

The DNA for the CDR3 is TGTGCCACCGCGCAACAGGGAAACACCATATATTTT. Encoded protein: CATAQQGNTIYF. The chain combines TRBV18 with TRBJ1-3, with D unresolved. V lost 10 bases and J 4 bases, leaving 11 bases between the germline ends. Germline-derived CDR1 and CDR2 are KGHSH and LQKENI. The CDR3 is 12 residues long.

The V gene is TRBV20-1, the J gene TRBJ1-2; D not certain. Trimming stripped 3 bases from V and 7 bases from J, with 24 bases between. Germline assignment: CDR1 DFQATT and CDR2 SNEGSKA (reference sequence). This CDR3 contains 16 residues. CDR3 in DNA: TGCAGTGCTAGTCCGCCGGGGAGCGATAGGATGAGTGGCTACACCTTC. Translated: CSASPPGSDRMSGYTF.

The V gene is TRBV4-3, the J gene TRBJ1-1; D ambiguous. Germline assignment: CDR1 LGHNA and CDR2 YSLEER. The CDR3 runs 13 residues. Trimming cost V 4 bases and J 2 bases, with 8 bases left between them. The CDR3 coding sequence is TGCGCCAGCAGCCTACAACCCAACACTGAAGCTTTCTTT. It specifies CASSLQPNTEAFF.

This chain connects TRBV27 to TRBJ1-5; 7 bases are shared with TRBD1. The junction had 7 bases not matched to a gene; V was cut back by 4 bases and J by 7 bases. Per the germline V gene, CDR1 is MNHEY and CDR2 is SMNVEV (reference sequence). The CDR3 has 14 residues. The CDR3 loop reads CASSSQGFRQPQHF. In nucleotides, the CDR3 is TGTGCCAGCAGTTCACAGGGGTTTCGGCAGCCCCAGCATTTT.

DNA for the CDR3: TGTGCCAGCAGCCTCTACAGCACGAAACTAGATACGCAGTATTTT. The encoded protein is CASSLYSTKLDTQYF. V gene TRBV27 combines with J gene TRBJ2-3; D is uncertain. The CDR3 runs 15 residues. The V and J ends lost 6 bases and 5 bases respectively, with 18 bases between them. Germline V gene lookup returns CDR1 MNHEY and CDR2 SMNVEV (reference sequence).

In this sample, this clone turned up once. The chain couples TRBV5-1 to TRBJ1-1; D uncertain. CDR3 size: 14 residues. Germline CDR1 and CDR2: SGHRS and YFSETQ. V lost 0 bases, J lost 2 bases, and 8 bases lay in between. This CDR3 reads CASSLVRTNTEAFF. In DNA form, the CDR3 reads TGCGCCAGCAGCTTGGTTCGAACAAACACTGAAGCTTTCTTT. The full variable domain, rest sourced from reference TRBV5-1 and TRBJ1-1, is KAGVTQTPRYLIKTRGQQVTLSCSPISGHRSVSWYQQTPGQGLQFLFEYFSETQRNKGNFPGRFSGRQFSNSRSEMNVSTLELGDSALYLCASSLVRTNTEAFFGQGTRLTVV.

V is TRBV11-2 and J is TRBJ1-2; perhaps TRBD1 as D (6 bases). In germline, CDR1 is SGHAT, CDR2 FQNNGV. Trimming took 5 bases from V and 6 from J, leaving 13 bases between them. The CDR3 runs to 13 residues. DNA of the CDR3: TGTGCCAGCAGCAGTACAGGGACCCATGGCTACACCTTC. Its translation: CASSSTGTHGYTF.

This rearrangement joins TRBV6-1 to TRBJ1-1; D gene unclear. V was shortened by 3 bases and J by 1 base, with 12 bases between the two germline ends. The CDR3 is made up of 15 amino acids. Germline loops: CDR1 MNHNS, CDR2 SASEGT. The CDR3: CASSDRAASNTEAFF. In DNA form, the CDR3 reads TGTGCCAGCAGTGACAGAGCGGCTTCGAACACTGAAGCTTTCTTT.

There are a few counts of this clone. This sequence joins TRBV30 and TRBJ1-3; a possible D gene is TRBD1 (6 bases). The CDR3 contains 15 residues. Germline V CDR1 and CDR2: GTSNPN, SVGIG (reference sequence). Trimming stripped 2 bases from V and 0 bases from J, with 11 bases between. The CDR3 nucleotides read TGTGCCTGGAGTCAGGACAGAAACTCTGGAAACACCATATATTTT. This encodes CAWSQDRNSGNTIYF.

The table lists this clone with a count of one. The V and J genes are TRBV5-6 and TRBJ2-1; tentatively, D is TRBD1 (5 bases). The CDR3 runs to 14 residues. Germline CDR1 reads SGHDT; CDR2 reads YYEEEE. V lost 0 bases to trimming and J lost 10 bases, with 14 bases between them. CDR3 loop: CASSLGLAGLEQFF. The CDR3 nucleotides are TGTGCCAGCAGCTTGGGGCTCGCAGGGCTCGAGCAGTTCTTC.

This chain links TRBV30 with TRBJ1-3; D may be TRBD1 (6 bases). V was pared by 1 base and J by 4 bases, with 8 bases between. The germline gives CDR1 GTSNPN, CDR2 SVGIG (reference sequence). CDR3 length: 13 amino acids. This CDR3 is CAWSADRGNTIYF. The CDR3 DNA reads TGTGCCTGGAGTGCGGACAGAGGAAACACCATATATTTT.

This CDR3 reads CASSLDSLSYGYTF. The CDR3 coding sequence is TGTGCCAGTTCCTTGGACAGTCTTTCCTATGGCTACACCTTC. V and J are TRBV2 and TRBJ1-2; possible D gene TRBD1, 6 bases. V lost 9 bases, J lost 4 bases, and 18 bases lay in between. The CDR3 loop spans 14 amino acids. Germline V CDR1 and CDR2: SNHLY, FYNNEI.

This clone was counted only a few times. V and J are TRBV4-3 and TRBJ1-2, with 10 bases matching TRBD1. This CDR3 has 14 residues. Germline V gene sequence: CDR1 LGHNA, CDR2 YSLEER. V lost 5 bases to trimming and J lost 4 bases; unmatched junction nucleotides: 4. The chain's CDR3 is CASSSGTGAYGYTF. CDR3 DNA: TGCGCCAGCAGCAGTGGGACAGGGGCCTATGGCTACACCTTC.

The chain joins TRBV10-1 to TRBJ1-1; maybe TRBD1 (5 bases). The CDR3 is made up of 16 amino acids. CDR1 and CDR2 (germline): WNHNN, SYGVQD (reference sequence). The V end was cut by 2 bases, the J end by 5 bases, with 18 bases between. CDR3 sequence (DNA): TGCGCCAGCAGTGAGCCCGGGGGAGGCCGCACAACTGAAGCTTTCTTT. Translation: CASSEPGGGRTTEAFF.

J is TRBJ1-4 and V is TRBV7-9; no reliable D call. There are 11 residues in the CDR3. Germline values: CDR1 SEHNR, CDR2 FQNEAQ (reference sequence). V gave up 6 bases and J gave up 8 bases, with 7 bases separating them. For the CDR3, the DNA is TGTGCCAGCAGGAGGGAAGAAAAACTGTTTTTT. Its translation: CASRREEKLFF.

The CDR3 DNA reads as TGTGCCAGCAGTTTAGTGGCGAGGTTAGTGTTGCGGCAGCCCCAGCATTTT. Protein: CASSLVARLVLRQPQHF. The V call is TRBV28, the J call TRBJ1-5, with D unresolved. Germline V gene data show CDR1 as MDHEN and CDR2 as SYDVKM. The CDR3 has 17 residues. V lost 2 bases, J lost 7 bases, and 21 bases lay in between.

The chain couples TRBV11-2 to TRBJ2-5; TRBD2 is a possible D gene (7 bases). This CDR3 is 15 amino acids long. The V gene's germline CDR1 is SGHAT and CDR2 FQNNGV. Trimming stripped 1 base from V and 1 base from J, with 10 bases between. As DNA, the CDR3 is TGTGCCAGCAGCTTAGTCCGGGGGGCCCAAGAGACCCAGTACTTC. It specifies CASSLVRGAQETQYF.

The chain employs TRBV7-9 and TRBJ2-1; TRBD2 matches at 13 bases. Germline V gene lookup returns CDR1 SEHNR and CDR2 FQNEAQ (reference sequence). This CDR3 has 17 residues. V was clipped by 5 bases and J by 6 bases; unmatched bases: 10. CDR3 region: CASSPPHTSGGANEQFF. CDR3 bases: TGTGCCAGCAGCCCTCCCCATACTAGCGGGGGGGCCAATGAGCAGTTCTTC.

The CDR3 protein is CASSLADRSNQPQHF. The CDR3 bases are TGTGCCAGCAGCTTAGCGGACAGGAGCAATCAGCCCCAGCATTTT. The chain combines TRBV7-8 with TRBJ1-5, with 7 positions matching TRBD1. From germline, CDR1 is SGHVS and CDR2 FQNEAQ. The CDR3 spans 15 residues. The V gene end was trimmed by 0 bases and the J gene end by 1 base; junction bases not matched to a gene: 0.